The rows below give T cell receptor beta chains drawn from one sample of a study of cytomegalovirus exposure and HLA in healthy donors. Assay: immunoSEQ multiplex PCR; the TCRdb copy retains only in-frame clones and omits some. The sample shows 150,000 to 200,000 clones, and about 0.79% sits with its ten largest clones. Source material: PBMCs. Every receptor here comes from a young woman in good health and CMV-seropositive. Each CDR3 is given with its conserved first and last residue. D genes are given only for firm matches.

>NA|TRBV19|TRBJ1-2
CASSITVTSDYGYTF
TGTGCCAGTAGTATCACGGTAACTTCGGACTATGGCTACACCTTC
>TRBD1|TRBV6-5|TRBJ1-1
CASSPGQGFTEAFF
TGTGCCAGCAGTCCCGGACAGGGTTTCACTGAAGCTTTCTTT
>NA|TRBV7-2|TRBJ2-5
CASSPRGATKGWETQYF
TGTGCCAGCAGCCCCCGTGGGGCTACAAAAGGATGGGAGACCCAGTACTTC
>NA|TRBV2|TRBJ2-5
CASRRTGTETQYF
TGTGCCAGCAGGCGAACAGGGACAGAGACCCAGTACTTC
>TRBD1|TRBV29-1|TRBJ2-5
CSVQQGGETQYF
TGCAGCGTCCAACAGGGGGGAGAGACCCAGTACTTC
>NA|TRBV7-2|TRBJ1-5
CASSLAGTVDQPQHF
TGTGCCAGCAGCTTAGCGGGCACGGTCGATCAGCCCCAGCATTTT
>NA|TRBV7-2|TRBJ2-2
CASSLGTFTGELFF
TGTGCCAGCAGCTTGGGCACCTTCACCGGGGAGCTGTTTTTT
>TRBD1|TRBV13|TRBJ1-5
CASSSGTGNQPQHF
TGTGCCAGCAGCTCCGGGACAGGGAATCAGCCCCAGCATTTT
>NA|TRBV9|TRBJ1-1
CASSVGAQGVYTEAFF
TGTGCCAGCAGCGTAGGCGCACAGGGAGTGTACACTGAAGCTTTCTTT
>TRBD1|TRBV7-2|TRBJ1-5
CASSLAGDRANQPQHF
TGTGCCAGCAGCTTAGCGGGGGACAGGGCGAATCAGCCCCAGCATTTT
>NA|TRBV11-2|TRBJ1-4
CASSYSQGGEKLFF
TGTGCCAGCAGTTATAGCCAGGGAGGTGAAAAACTGTTTTTT
>TRBD1|TRBV19|TRBJ2-2
CASSGEGQVTGELFF
TGTGCCAGTAGTGGCGAGGGACAGGTCACCGGGGAGCTGTTTTTT